One sample yielded the 31 T cell receptor beta chains listed below, sequenced in a study of T cell responses to AZD1222 COVID-19 vaccine. Measured with immunoSEQ multiplex PCR; TCRdb has only the in-frame clones, and not every one. The repertoire has roughly 120,000 clones, 70% to 90% of them found once; the top ten carry 1.5% to 2%. Here the sequenced sample was peripheral blood, taken on day 0 of AZD1222 vaccination. Receptors were obtained from an adult in good health.

This chain joins TRBV5-4 and TRBJ1-2; D not certain. Germline loops: CDR1 SGHNT, CDR2 YYREEE (reference sequence). The CDR3 length is 11 residues. The V gene lost 2 bases and the J gene lost 10 bases, with 9 bases spanning the gap. The CDR3, as DNA: TGTGCCAGCAGCTTTGGTATAGTCTACACCTTC. Translation: CASSFGIVYTF. Full variable domain (rest looked up from reference TRBV5-4 and TRBJ1-2): ETGVTQSPTHLIKTRGQQVTLRCSSQSGHNTVSWYQQALGQGPQFIFQYYREEENGRGNFPPRFSGLQFPNYSSELNVNALELDDSALYLCASSFGIVYTFGSGTRLTVV.

This clone was recorded once. The chain combines TRBV4-1 with TRBJ1-1, with 7 bases fitting TRBD1. CDR3 length equals 15 residues. J gave up 4 bases and V 5 bases, and 10 bases lay outside the gene matches. Germline V lookup: CDR1 MGHRA, CDR2 YSYEKL. The CDR3 reads CASSYDRVFGTEAFF. Here the CDR3 DNA reads TGCGCCAGCAGCTATGACAGGGTGTTTGGCACTGAAGCTTTCTTT.

V usage is TRBV7-3 and J usage is TRBJ2-4; TRBD2 matches at 14 bases. J lost 5 bases, V lost 5 bases, and 5 bases had no gene match. This CDR3 has 16 residues. The germline V gene encodes CDR1 SGHTA and CDR2 FQGTGA. DNA for the CDR3: TGTGCCAGCAGCCGTGGACTAGCGGGGGGAGAAAACATTCAGTACTTC. Residues: CASSRGLAGGENIQYF.

The rearrangement links TRBV7-2 to TRBJ2-7; TRBD2 agrees at 8 bases. With 6 bases clipped from V and 3 bases from J, the junction kept 7 bases outside the gene matches. The CDR3 length is 14 residues. CDR1 and CDR2 (germline): SGHTA, FQGNSA. This CDR3 reads CASRIGGGRYEQYF. DNA for the CDR3: TGTGCCAGCAGGATCGGGGGGGGGCGCTACGAGCAGTACTTC. The full variable domain, completed using reference TRBV7-2 and TRBJ2-7, is GAGVSQSPSNKVTEKGKDVELRCDPISGHTALYWYRQSLGQGLEFLIYFQGNSAPDKSGLPSDRFSAERTGGSVSTLTIQRTQQEDSAVYLCASRIGGGRYEQYFGPGTRLTVT.

The V call is TRBV30, the J call TRBJ2-6; no clear D gene. Germline CDR1 and CDR2: GTSNPN and SVGIG (reference sequence). Trimming took off 5 bases at V and 0 bases at J, with 8 bases between the two ends. This CDR3 is 14 amino acids long. CDR3 bases: TGTGCCTGGGACGGCAGCTCTGGGGCCAACGTCCTGACTTTC. Amino acids: CAWDGSSGANVLTF.

This sequence joins TRBV5-6 and TRBJ1-1; D remains unclear. Germline V gene lookup returns CDR1 SGHDT and CDR2 YYEEEE. V dropped 3 bases and J dropped 4 bases, with 13 bases sitting between them. This CDR3 has 14 amino acids. CDR3 region: CASSSISDTTEAFF. In nucleotides, the CDR3 is TGTGCCAGCAGCTCAATCAGTGACACCACTGAAGCTTTCTTT. The variable domain in full, completed from reference TRBV5-6 and TRBJ1-1, reads DAGVTQSPTHLIKTRGQQVTLRCSPKSGHDTVSWYQQALGQGPQFIFQYYEEEERQRGNFPDRFSGHQFPNYSSELNVNALLLGDSALYLCASSSISDTTEAFFGQGTRLTVV.

The chain uses TRBV3-1 (or the pseudogene TRBV3-2) and TRBJ2-5; D perhaps matches TRBD2 (6 bases). The CDR3 extends over 13 amino acids. The germline gives CDR1 LGHDT, CDR2 YNNKEL (reference sequence). V was clipped by 2 bases and J by 3 bases, with 7 bases between them. For the CDR3, the DNA is TGTGCCAGCAGCCAATCGGGGGAAGAGACCCAGTACTTC. Translating it yields CASSQSGEETQYF.

The chain combines TRBV5-1 with TRBJ2-5, with 8 nucleotides matching TRBD1. With V trimmed by 3 bases and J by 3 bases, 4 bases remained unmatched. The CDR3 runs 14 residues. Germline V lookup: CDR1 SGHRS, CDR2 YFSETQ. The CDR3: CASSYRQGKETQYF. For the CDR3, the DNA is TGCGCCAGCAGCTACCGACAGGGGAAAGAGACCCAGTACTTC.

Points on this clone: One end of the junction fails to match germline, which may point to a read error. V gene TRBV7-7 combines with J gene TRBJ2-2; 8 bases are shared with TRBD2. CDR3 length equals 15 residues. Germline lookup yields CDR1 SSHAT and CDR2 FNYEAQ (reference sequence). CDR3 protein: CASSRGGANTGELFF. As DNA, the CDR3 is TGTGCTAGCAGCCGGGGGGGAGCGAACACCGGGGAGCTGTTTTTT.

There are a few counts of this clone. The V gene is TRBV10-3, the J gene TRBJ2-3, with 11 positions matching TRBD2. The CDR3 has 18 residues. The junction had 5 bases not matched to a gene; V was cut back by 0 bases and J by 0 bases. Germline CDR1 and CDR2: ENHRY and SYGVKD. CDR3 in DNA: TGTGCCATCAGTGAGTCGGGACTAGCGGACGAAAGCACAGATACGCAGTATTTT. It translates to CAISESGLADESTDTQYF.

There are a few counts of this clone. V usage is TRBV6-2 or TRBV6-3 and J usage is TRBJ1-6; no reliable D call. V shed 2 bases and J shed 7 bases, with 12 bases lying between them. The CDR3 has 15 residues. From germline, CDR1 is MNHEY and CDR2 SVGEGT. The CDR3 nucleotides are TGTGCCAGCAGTTACCCACCCGGTACCAATTCACCCCTCCACTTT. Amino acid sequence: CASSYPPGTNSPLHF.

The chain couples TRBV30 to TRBJ2-7; 7 nucleotides agree with TRBD2. The CDR3 runs 14 residues. Unmatched junction bases numbered 8, after V lost 4 bases and J lost 2 bases. Looked up from germline, CDR1 is GTSNPN and CDR2 is SVGIG (reference sequence). The CDR3 DNA follows: TGTGCCTGGACACCAACTAGCGATCCCTACGAGCAGTACTTC. Residues: CAWTPTSDPYEQYF. Full variable domain (rest looked up from reference TRBV30 and TRBJ2-7): SQTIHQWPATLVQPVGSPLSLECTVEGTSNPNLYWYRQAAGRGLQLLFYSVGIGQISSEVPQNLSASRPQDRQFILSSKKLLLSDSGFYLCAWTPTSDPYEQYFGPGTRLTVT.

In its sample, this clone was seen a few times. The rearrangement links TRBV7-2 to TRBJ2-3; unclear D gene. The CDR3 sequence is 16 residues long. Per the germline V gene, CDR1 is SGHTA and CDR2 is FQGNSA. Trimming removed 5 bases from V and 0 bases from J, with 15 bases in between. This CDR3 reads CASSLLLFSSTDTQYF. DNA of the CDR3: TGTGCCAGCAGCCTACTCCTCTTCTCTAGCACAGATACGCAGTATTTT. The full variable domain, rest sourced from reference TRBV7-2 and TRBJ2-3, is GAGVSQSPSNKVTEKGKDVELRCDPISGHTALYWYRQSLGQGLEFLIYFQGNSAPDKSGLPSDRFSAERTGGSVSTLTIQRTQQEDSAVYLCASSLLLFSSTDTQYFGPGTRLTVL.

The chain employs TRBV14 and TRBJ1-4; D call uncertain. Germline V gene lookup returns CDR1 SGHDN and CDR2 FVKESK. Trimming removed 3 bases at V and 8 bases at J, with 7 bases between. This CDR3 has 12 amino acids. Written as DNA, the CDR3 is TGTGCCAGCAGCCACACGGAGGAAAAACTGTTTTTT. It specifies CASSHTEEKLFF.

V gene TRBV27 combines with J gene TRBJ2-7; maybe TRBD1 (5 bases). Germline V gene sequence: CDR1 MNHEY, CDR2 SMNVEV (reference sequence). Trimming removed 4 bases at V and 1 base at J, with 11 bases between. This CDR3 is built from 14 residues. The chain's CDR3 is CASSSSPGSYEQYF. CDR3 in DNA: TGTGCCAGCAGTTCATCCCCAGGGTCCTACGAGCAGTACTTC.

The genes are TRBV5-6 and TRBJ1-2; weak D call: TRBD1 (6 bases). Germline CDR1 is SGHDT and CDR2 is YYEEEE. The CDR3 is made up of 14 amino acids. Trimming cost V 0 bases and J 7 bases, with 13 bases left between them. CDR3 bases: TGTGCCAGCAGCTTGGGCCCGGGGGCTTCTGGCTACACCTTC. Protein: CASSLGPGASGYTF. The full variable domain, its missing parts supplied by reference TRBV5-6 and TRBJ1-2, is DAGVTQSPTHLIKTRGQQVTLRCSPKSGHDTVSWYQQALGQGPQFIFQYYEEEERQRGNFPDRFSGHQFPNYSSELNVNALLLGDSALYLCASSLGPGASGYTFGSGTRLTVV.

V and J are TRBV11-2 and TRBJ2-1; a possible D gene is TRBD1 (5 bases). The CDR3 has 14 amino acids. Trimming left V 7 bases short and J 10 bases short, with 20 bases between. Germline V lookup: CDR1 SGHAT, CDR2 FQNNGV. Here the CDR3 DNA reads TGTGCCAGCAACACTAATAAGGGGTTCAGGGAGCAGTTCTTC. Translating gives CASNTNKGFREQFF. The entire variable domain, with the rest obtained from reference TRBV11-2 and TRBJ2-1, is as follows: EAGVAQSPRYKIIEKRQSVAFWCNPISGHATLYWYQQILGQGPKLLIQFQNNGVVDDSQLPKDRFSAERLKGVDSTLKIQPAKLEDSAVYLCASNTNKGFREQFFGPGTRLTVL.

This chain links TRBV7-9 with TRBJ1-1, with D uncertain. With 0 bases removed from V and 11 bases from J, the gap between germline ends came to 13 bases. Germline assignment: CDR1 SEHNR and CDR2 FQNEAQ (reference sequence). CDR3 length: 13 residues. CDR3 in amino acids: CASSLAAVQDAFF. The CDR3 region has the DNA TGTGCCAGCAGCTTAGCGGCAGTGCAGGACGCTTTCTTT.

The genes are TRBV30 and TRBJ2-7; possibly TRBD2 for D (5 bases). There are 15 residues in the CDR3. Germline loops: CDR1 GTSNPN, CDR2 SVGIG (reference sequence). Trimming took off 0 bases at V and 2 bases at J, with 14 bases between the two ends. The CDR3 region has the DNA TGTGCCTGGAGTGTCCCCCGGGGATTCGCCTACGAGCAGTACTTC. This codes for CAWSVPRGFAYEQYF.

This rearrangement joins TRBV27 to TRBJ1-1; D is unresolved. Trimming removed 6 bases from V and 1 base from J, with 12 bases in between. The CDR3 has 14 residues. Germline V gene lookup returns CDR1 MNHEY and CDR2 SMNVEV (reference sequence). In DNA form, the CDR3 reads TGTGCCAGCAGGTCCCAGCCGAAGAACACTGAAGCTTTCTTT. Translating gives CASRSQPKNTEAFF.

The chain couples TRBV11-1 to TRBJ1-2; D gene unclear. Germline lookup yields CDR1 SGHAT and CDR2 FQDESV (reference sequence). This CDR3 comprises 14 residues. V shed 4 bases and J shed 1 base, with 10 bases lying between them. In nucleotides, the CDR3 is TGTGCCAGCAGCTCAAAGGGCCTTAACTATGGCTACACCTTC. Amino acids: CASSSKGLNYGYTF.

V usage is TRBV29-1 and J usage is TRBJ1-2, with 9 bases lining up with TRBD1. Germline CDR1 and CDR2: SQVTM and ANQGSEA. J was trimmed by 7 bases and V by 7 bases; bases with no gene match: 7. The CDR3 contains 12 residues. CDR3 coding DNA: TGCAGCGCTCGGACAGGGGAGCGTGGCTACACCTTC. This codes for CSARTGERGYTF.

V and J are TRBV9 and TRBJ1-3, with 10 bases lining up with TRBD1. CDR3 size: 16 residues. The V segment lost 4 bases and the J segment 1 base; nucleotides outside the gene matches: 5. Germline CDR1 is SGDLS and CDR2 is YYNGEE. The CDR3 spells CASSFRTGGSGNTIYF. The CDR3 DNA is TGTGCCAGCAGCTTCAGGACAGGGGGATCTGGAAACACCATATATTTT.

The rearrangement links TRBV6-2 or TRBV6-3 to TRBJ1-5; possible D gene TRBD1, 5 bases. This CDR3 is built from 11 residues. With 5 bases removed from V and 12 bases from J, the gap between germline ends came to 11 bases. The germline CDR1 and CDR2 sequences are MNHEY and SVGEGT. Here the CDR3 reads CASSNRQNQHF. CDR3 nucleotides: TGTGCCAGCAGTAACCGACAGAACCAGCATTTT.

The gene calls are TRBV5-4 and TRBJ1-3, with 9 bases aligning to TRBD1. There are 15 residues in the CDR3. From germline, CDR1 is SGHNT and CDR2 YYREEE (reference sequence). V shed 2 bases, J shed 1 base, and the junction held 1 base outside the gene matches. The CDR3 nucleotides read TGTGCCAGCAGCTTACAGGGGGCGTCTGGAAACACCATATATTTT. The encoded protein is CASSLQGASGNTIYF.

This chain joins TRBV10-1 and TRBJ2-5; D may be TRBD1 or TRBD2 (5 bases each). V was trimmed by 0 bases and J by 5 bases, leaving 13 bases between them. Germline CDR1 WNHNN, CDR2 SYGVQD (reference sequence). This CDR3 is built from 15 residues. Here the CDR3 DNA reads TGCGCCAGCAGTGAGTCGGGTCAGGGAGAGGAGACCCAGTACTTC. Its protein product is CASSESGQGEETQYF.

The V gene is TRBV10-3, the J gene TRBJ2-1; 7 bases map to TRBD2. Germline loops: CDR1 ENHRY, CDR2 SYGVKD. Trimming took 7 bases from V and 8 from J; bases not matched to a gene: 8. The CDR3 is made up of 13 amino acids. The CDR3: CAIKGLQVDEQFF. The CDR3 nucleotides are TGTGCCATCAAGGGACTACAGGTCGATGAGCAGTTCTTC.

The V call is TRBV6-6, the J call TRBJ1-1, with D unresolved. The CDR3 extends over 15 amino acids. V was cut by 7 bases and J by 0 bases, with 15 bases left in between. In germline, CDR1 is MNHNY, CDR2 SVGAGI (reference sequence). CDR3: CASNDQEVVNTEAFF. The CDR3 DNA reads as TGTGCCAGCAACGACCAGGAGGTTGTGAACACTGAAGCTTTCTTT.

V is TRBV5-1 and J is TRBJ2-1; either TRBD1 or TRBD2 may supply D (5 bases each). Germline V gene data show CDR1 as SGHRS and CDR2 as YFSETQ. This CDR3 contains 15 residues. The V end was cut by 6 bases, the J end by 2 bases, with 15 bases between. In nucleotides, the CDR3 is TGCGCCAGCAACCCCGGGGACGACACCTACAATGAGCAGTTCTTC. This codes for CASNPGDDTYNEQFF. Based on the CDR3 plus reference TRBV5-1 and TRBJ2-1, the full variable domain is KAGVTQTPRYLIKTRGQQVTLSCSPISGHRSVSWYQQTPGQGLQFLFEYFSETQRNKGNFPGRFSGRQFSNSRSEMNVSTLELGDSALYLCASNPGDDTYNEQFFGPGTRLTVL.

V and J are TRBV7-2 and TRBJ2-7; D remains ambiguous. This CDR3 is built from 13 residues. Germline loops: CDR1 SGHTA, CDR2 FQGNSA. Trimming left V 5 bases short and J 1 base short, with 9 bases between. CDR3 DNA: TGTGCCAGCAGCGCCGGTCCTTCCTACGAGCAGTACTTC. Translation gives CASSAGPSYEQYF.

The chain recombines TRBV5-5 with TRBJ2-1, with a weak D call TRBD2 (5 bases). CDR3 length: 14 amino acids. V lost 3 bases to trimming and J lost 3 bases, with 10 bases between them. Germline loops: CDR1 SGHKS, CDR2 YYEKEE (reference sequence). CDR3 nucleotide sequence: TGTGCCAGCAGCTGGCCTCGGGACTACAATGAGCAGTTCTTC. Translation: CASSWPRDYNEQFF. The whole variable domain, remainder taken from reference TRBV5-5 and TRBJ2-1, is DAGVTQSPTHLIKTRGQQVTLRCSPISGHKSVSWYQQVLGQGPQFIFQYYEKEERGRGNFPDRFSARQFPNYSSELNVNALLLGDSALYLCASSWPRDYNEQFFGPGTRLTVL.